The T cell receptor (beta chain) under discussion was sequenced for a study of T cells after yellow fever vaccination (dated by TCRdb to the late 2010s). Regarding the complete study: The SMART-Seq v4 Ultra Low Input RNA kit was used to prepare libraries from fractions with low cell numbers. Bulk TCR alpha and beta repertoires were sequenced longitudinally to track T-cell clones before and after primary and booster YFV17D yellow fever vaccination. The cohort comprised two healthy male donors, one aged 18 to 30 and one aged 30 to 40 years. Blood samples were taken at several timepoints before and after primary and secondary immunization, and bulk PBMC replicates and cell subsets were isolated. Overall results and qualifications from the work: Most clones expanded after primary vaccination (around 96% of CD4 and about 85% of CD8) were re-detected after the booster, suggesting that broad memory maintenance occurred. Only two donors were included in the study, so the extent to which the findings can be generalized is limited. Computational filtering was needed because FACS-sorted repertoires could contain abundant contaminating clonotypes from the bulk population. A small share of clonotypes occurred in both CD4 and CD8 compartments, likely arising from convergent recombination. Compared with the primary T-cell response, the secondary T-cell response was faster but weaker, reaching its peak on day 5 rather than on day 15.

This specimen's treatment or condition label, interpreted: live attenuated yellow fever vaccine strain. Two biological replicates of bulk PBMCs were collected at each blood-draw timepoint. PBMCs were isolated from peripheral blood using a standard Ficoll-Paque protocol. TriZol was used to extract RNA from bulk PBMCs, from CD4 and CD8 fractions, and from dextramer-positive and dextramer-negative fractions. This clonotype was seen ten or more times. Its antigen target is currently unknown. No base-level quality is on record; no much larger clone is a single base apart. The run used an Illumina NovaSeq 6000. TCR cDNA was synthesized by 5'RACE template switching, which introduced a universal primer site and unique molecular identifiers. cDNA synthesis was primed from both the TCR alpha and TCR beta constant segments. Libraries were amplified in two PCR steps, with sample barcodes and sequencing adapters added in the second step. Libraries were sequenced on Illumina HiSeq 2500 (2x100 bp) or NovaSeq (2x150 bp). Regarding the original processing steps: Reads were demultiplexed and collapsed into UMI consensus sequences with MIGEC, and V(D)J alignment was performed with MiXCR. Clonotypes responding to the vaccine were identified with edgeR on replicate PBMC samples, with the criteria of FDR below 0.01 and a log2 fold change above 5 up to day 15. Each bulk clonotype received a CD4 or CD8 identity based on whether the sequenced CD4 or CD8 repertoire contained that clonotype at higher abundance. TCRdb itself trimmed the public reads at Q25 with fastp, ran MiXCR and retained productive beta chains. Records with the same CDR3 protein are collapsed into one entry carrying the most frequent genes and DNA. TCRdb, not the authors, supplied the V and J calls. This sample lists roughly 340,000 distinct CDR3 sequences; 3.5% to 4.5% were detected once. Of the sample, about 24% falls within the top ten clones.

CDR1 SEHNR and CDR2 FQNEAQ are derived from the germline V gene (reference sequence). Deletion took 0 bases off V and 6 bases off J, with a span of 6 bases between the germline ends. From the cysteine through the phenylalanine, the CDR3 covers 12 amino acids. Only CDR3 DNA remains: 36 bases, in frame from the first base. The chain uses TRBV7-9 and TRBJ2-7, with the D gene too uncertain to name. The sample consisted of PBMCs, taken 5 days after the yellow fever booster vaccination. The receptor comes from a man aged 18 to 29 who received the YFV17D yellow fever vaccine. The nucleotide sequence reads TGTGCCAGCAGCTTAGCGGATTTCGAGCAGTACTTC. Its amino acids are CASSLADFEQYF.